Each of the 15 T cell receptor beta chains below was sequenced from the same sample in a study of T cell changes during pregnancy in multiple sclerosis. The assay was immunoSEQ multiplex PCR, and TCRdb's table has in-frame clones only and misses some. Of 93,000 or so clones listed, approximately 90% are singletons. Sequences were derived from peripheral blood, sampled before pregnancy. The receptors here all came from a female donor with multiple sclerosis, enrolled in a pregnancy study.

The chain links TRBV9 to TRBJ2-4; maybe TRBD2 (6 bases). V dropped 4 bases and J dropped 0 bases, with 20 bases sitting between them. Germline CDR1 reads SGDLS; CDR2 reads YYNGEE. The CDR3 extends over 18 amino acids. The CDR3: CASSKSVGGNLAKNIQYF. CDR3 DNA: TGTGCCAGCAGCAAATCGGTGGGGGGTAACCTAGCCAAAAACATTCAGTACTTC.

The V gene is TRBV12-2, the J gene TRBJ1-5; whether TRBD1, the table's D call, matches the DNA was not checked. TRBV12-2 is assigned pseudogene status. The CDR3 sequence is 18 residues long. The CDR3 sequence: CASRFPEDSQEQDQPQHF. CDR3 coding DNA: TGTGCAAGTCGCTTCCCGGAGGACAGCCAAGAGCAGGATCAGCCCCAGCATTTT.

The rearrangement links TRBV27 to TRBJ2-1, with a tentative D call TRBD2 (5 bases). This CDR3 region has 15 residues. The germline V gene encodes CDR1 MNHEY and CDR2 SMNVEV (reference sequence). The germline V and J ends were trimmed by 4 bases and 4 bases, with 14 bases remaining between them. The CDR3 region is CASSSEASLYNEQFF. Written as DNA, the CDR3 is TGTGCCAGCAGTTCCGAGGCTAGCTTGTACAATGAGCAGTTCTTC.

The chain is built from TRBV28 and TRBJ2-7; D call uncertain. The CDR3 loop spans 12 amino acids. Trimming left V 6 bases short and J 4 bases short, with 10 bases between. Germline-derived CDR1 and CDR2 are MDHEN and SYDVKM. In nucleotides, the CDR3 is TGTGCCAGCAGCCAACAGATTTACGAGCAGTACTTC. Its translation is CASSQQIYEQYF.

J is TRBJ2-7 and V is TRBV5-4; 12 bases align to TRBD2. V lost 4 bases and J lost 10; bases outside the gene matches: 12. The germline V gene has CDR1 SGHNT and CDR2 YYREEE (reference sequence). The CDR3 totals 15 residues. The CDR3 sequence: CASSRGGLAGPLQYF. DNA of the CDR3: TGTGCCAGCAGCAGGGGGGGACTAGCGGGTCCTTTACAGTACTTC.

The chain combines TRBV6-5 with TRBJ1-1; a possible D gene is TRBD1 (6 bases). Trimming left V 6 bases short and J 2 bases short, with 13 bases between. The germline CDR1 and CDR2 sequences are MNHEY and SVGAGI. The CDR3 totals 14 residues. In DNA form, the CDR3 reads TGTGCCAGCAGATACACAGGGATCAACACTGAAGCTTTCTTT. Translating gives CASRYTGINTEAFF.

CDR3 sequence reads: CASSRVVGALYGYTF. CDR3 coding DNA: TGTGCCAGCAGCCGGGTGGTAGGCGCCCTATATGGCTACACCTTC. V usage is TRBV7-2 and J usage is TRBJ1-2; no reliable D call. The CDR3 totals 15 residues. V was clipped by 5 bases and J by 5 bases, with 18 bases between them. CDR1 is SGHTA, CDR2 FQGNSA, per germline.

This rearrangement joins TRBV27 to TRBJ2-6; D not certain. This CDR3 comprises 15 residues. V was clipped by 8 bases and J by 2 bases, with 13 bases between them. Germline V gene sequence: CDR1 MNHEY, CDR2 SMNVEV (reference sequence). For the CDR3, the DNA is TGTGCCAGCCGCCCCCCGGGTGCTGGGGCCAACGTCCTGACTTTC. This translates into CASRPPGAGANVLTF.

This chain connects TRBV28 to TRBJ2-2, with 8 bases identical to TRBD1. Trimming removed 6 bases from V and 6 bases from J; junction bases left unmatched: 3. Germline CDR1 reads MDHEN; CDR2 reads SYDVKM. The CDR3 spans 13 residues. CDR3 sequence: CASRPGGPGELFF. For the CDR3, the DNA is TGTGCCAGCAGACCAGGGGGCCCCGGGGAGCTGTTTTTT.

The chain has TRBV7-6 and TRBJ2-3, with D possibly TRBD1 on 5 matching bases. This CDR3 contains 14 residues. V lost 1 base and J 4 bases, leaving 9 bases between the germline ends. The germline V gene has CDR1 SGHVS and CDR2 FNYEAQ. The CDR3 nucleotides read TGTGCCAGCAGCTTAGACCCAGGGCCAGATACGCAGTATTTT. This encodes CASSLDPGPDTQYF.

The chain has TRBV2 and TRBJ2-3, with D possibly TRBD1 on 5 matching bases. Trimming stripped 6 bases from V and 1 base from J, with 5 bases between. The CDR3 length is 12 residues. The germline gives CDR1 SNHLY, CDR2 FYNNEI. The DNA for the CDR3 is TGTGCCAGCAGAGGGGGCACAGATACGCAGTATTTT. Protein: CASRGGTDTQYF. Full variable domain (rest looked up from reference TRBV2 and TRBJ2-3): EPEVTQTPSHQVTQMGQEVILRCVPISNHLYFYWYRQILGQKVEFLVSFYNNEISEKSEIFDDQFSVERPDGSNFTLKIRSTKLEDSAMYFCASRGGTDTQYFGPGTRLTVL.

This rearrangement joins TRBV9 to TRBJ1-2; the D is unclear. Germline values: CDR1 SGDLS, CDR2 YYNGEE. The CDR3 runs to 15 residues. V was pared by 1 base and J by 4 bases, with 14 bases between. In DNA form, the CDR3 reads TGTGCCAGCAGCGTAAGAGACGATGAGGGCTATGGCTACACCTTC. Residues: CASSVRDDEGYGYTF. Complete variable domain (other parts from reference TRBV9 and TRBJ1-2): DSGVTQTPKHLITATGQRVTLRCSPRSGDLSVYWYQQSLDQGLQFLIQYYNGEERAKGNILERFSAQQFPDLHSELNLSSLELGDSALYFCASSVRDDEGYGYTFGSGTRLTVV.

The V call is TRBV5-1, the J call TRBJ2-5, with TRBD2 matching 10 bases. V was clipped by 4 bases and J by 2 bases; unmatched bases: 8. The CDR3 loop spans 16 amino acids. Germline V gives CDR1 SGHRS, CDR2 YFSETQ. The CDR3 is CASSRAGLAVQETQYF. The CDR3 region has the DNA TGCGCCAGCAGCCGAGCTGGACTAGCGGTACAAGAGACCCAGTACTTC.

V is TRBV5-1 and J is TRBJ2-7; TRBD1 matches 8 bases. V gave up 0 bases and J gave up 5 bases; unmatched junction bases: 25. The CDR3 is 21 residues long. Germline V CDR1 and CDR2: SGHRS, YFSETQ. CDR3 DNA: TGCGCCAGCAGCTTGGCGGGGCAGGGGGCAAAAGTGGCCCTAAGGAGAGACGAGCAGTACTTC. Residues: CASSLAGQGAKVALRRDEQYF.

The V call is TRBV7-9, the J call TRBJ2-2; D unresolved. The germline V and J ends were trimmed by 1 base and 8 bases, with 5 bases remaining between them. The CDR3 extends over 12 amino acids. CDR1 and CDR2 from the germline V gene are SEHNR and FQNEAQ (reference sequence). The CDR3 DNA is TGTGCCAGCAGCTTAGGGCCGGGGGAGCTGTTTTTT. Amino acid sequence: CASSLGPGELFF.